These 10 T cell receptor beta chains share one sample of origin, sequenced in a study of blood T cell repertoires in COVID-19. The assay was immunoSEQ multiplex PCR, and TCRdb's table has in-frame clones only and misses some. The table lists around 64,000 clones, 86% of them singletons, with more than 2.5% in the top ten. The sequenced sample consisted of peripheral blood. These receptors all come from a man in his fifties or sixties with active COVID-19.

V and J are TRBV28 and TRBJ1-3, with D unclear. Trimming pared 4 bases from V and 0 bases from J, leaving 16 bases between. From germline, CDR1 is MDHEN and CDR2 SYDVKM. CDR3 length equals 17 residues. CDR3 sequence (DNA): TGTGCCAGCAGTTCCAATTTACGGGTCCTCTCTGGAAACACCATATATTTT. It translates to CASSSNLRVLSGNTIYF.

The CDR3 protein is CASSFNRGLWTEAFF. CDR3 in DNA: TGTGCCAGCTCCTTCAACAGGGGTTTATGGACTGAAGCTTTCTTT. The chain uses TRBV18 and TRBJ1-1; TRBD1 agrees at 7 bases. The CDR3 loop spans 15 amino acids. CDR1 and CDR2 (germline): KGHSH, LQKENI. The junction had 12 bases not matched to a gene; V was cut back by 6 bases and J by 5 bases.

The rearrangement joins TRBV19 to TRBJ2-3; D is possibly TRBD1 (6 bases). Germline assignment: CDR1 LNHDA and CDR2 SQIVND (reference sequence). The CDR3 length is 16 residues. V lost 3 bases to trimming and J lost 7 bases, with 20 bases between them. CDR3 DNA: TGTGCCAGTAGTATCCCCGGACAGAGATCGACGTATACGCAGTATTTT. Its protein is CASSIPGQRSTYTQYF.

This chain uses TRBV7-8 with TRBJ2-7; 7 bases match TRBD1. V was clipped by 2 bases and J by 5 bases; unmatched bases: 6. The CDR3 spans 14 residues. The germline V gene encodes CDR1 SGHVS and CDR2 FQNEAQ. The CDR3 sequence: CASSLTTGFHEQYF. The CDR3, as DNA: TGTGCCAGCAGCTTAACGACAGGGTTCCACGAGCAGTACTTC.

The CDR3 protein is CASSLVLAGGQNEQFF. CDR3 sequence (DNA): TGCGCCAGCAGCTTGGTACTAGCGGGGGGGCAGAATGAGCAGTTCTTC. The chain has TRBV5-1 and TRBJ2-1; TRBD2 matches at 13 bases. The germline gives CDR1 SGHRS, CDR2 YFSETQ. This CDR3 has 16 residues. Trimming took 0 bases from V and 7 from J; bases not matched to a gene: 4.

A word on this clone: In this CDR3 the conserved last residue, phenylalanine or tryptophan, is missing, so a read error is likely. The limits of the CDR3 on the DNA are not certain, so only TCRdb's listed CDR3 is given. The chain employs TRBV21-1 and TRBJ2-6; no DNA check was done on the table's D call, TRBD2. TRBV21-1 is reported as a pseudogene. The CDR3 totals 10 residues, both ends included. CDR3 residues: CASSRGGGPV.

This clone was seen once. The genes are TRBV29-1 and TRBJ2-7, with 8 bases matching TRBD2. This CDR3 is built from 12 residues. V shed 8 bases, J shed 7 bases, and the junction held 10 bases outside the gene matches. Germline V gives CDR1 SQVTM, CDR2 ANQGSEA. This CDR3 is CSFTSGSGEQYF. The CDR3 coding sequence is TGCAGCTTCACTAGCGGATCGGGGGAGCAGTACTTC.

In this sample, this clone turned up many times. The CDR3 spells CASSQGVGEAFF. The DNA for the CDR3 is TGTGCCAGCAGTCAAGGGGTAGGTGAAGCTTTCTTT. V usage is TRBV9 and J usage is TRBJ1-1, with a possible D match to TRBD1 (5 bases). V dropped 5 bases and J dropped 7 bases, with 12 bases sitting between them. This CDR3 region has 12 residues. Germline CDR1 reads SGDLS; CDR2 reads YYNGEE.

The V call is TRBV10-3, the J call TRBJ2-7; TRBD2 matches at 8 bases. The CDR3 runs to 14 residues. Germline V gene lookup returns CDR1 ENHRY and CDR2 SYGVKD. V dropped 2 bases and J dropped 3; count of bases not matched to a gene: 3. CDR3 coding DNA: TGTGCCATCAGTGAGGCGGGGGGCGGCTACGAGCAGTACTTC. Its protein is CAISEAGGGYEQYF.

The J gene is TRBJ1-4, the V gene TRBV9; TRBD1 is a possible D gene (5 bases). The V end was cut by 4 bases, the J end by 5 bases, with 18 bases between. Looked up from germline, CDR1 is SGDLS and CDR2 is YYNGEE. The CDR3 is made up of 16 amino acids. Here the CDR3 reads CASSIAAGRDNEKLFF. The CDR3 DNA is TGTGCCAGCAGCATTGCAGCGGGCCGGGACAATGAAAAACTGTTTTTT.